This T cell receptor (beta chain) was recovered during a study of early T cells in non-severe SARS-CoV-2 infection. One entry per CDR3 protein results from TCRdb running MiXCR on the 5' RACE reads. The sample shows around 28,000 distinct CDR3 sequences, over 4% of them seen only once. The table lists this clonotype with many counts. Per the germline V gene, CDR1 is LGHDT and CDR2 is YNNKEL (reference sequence). The CDR3 covers 16 residues. Trimming removed 1 base from V and 6 bases from J, with 15 bases in between. The chain couples TRBV3-1 to TRBJ2-2; maybe TRBD2 (5 bases). Material: whole blood. The sequence came from an adult who was a healthcare worker with PCR-confirmed SARS-CoV-2 infection or an uninfected control (not recorded which). CDR3 protein: CASSQAAAFIAGELFF. CDR3 nucleotides: TGTGCCAGCAGCCAAGCAGCGGCTTTCATCGCCGGGGAGCTGTTTTTT.